This record looks at one TCR beta chain sequence and its context. How the authors handled the data: It was from reference gene primer amplification that nucleated cell counts were estimated. The assay was immunoSEQ multiplex PCR, and TCRdb's table has in-frame clones only and misses some. The DNA gave D and trimming, while V, J and clone size come from that table. The sample records roughly 360,000 clones, 81% being singletons. This sample is drawn from a study of blood T cell repertoires in COVID-19. Study-wide context: COVID-19 samples from acute and convalescent phases originated in the United States, Italy and Spain. The cDNA or gDNA used as material had been derived from T cells, B-cell-depleted T cells, or PBMCs.

CDR3 length: 14 amino acids. Trimming stripped 3 bases from V and 4 bases from J, with 12 bases between. CDR1 is SNHLY and CDR2 is FYNNEI in the germline V gene. This chain joins TRBV2 and TRBJ1-2; a weak D match, TRBD1 (5 bases). Specimen: peripheral blood. This TCR was sampled from a human donor with acute or convalescent COVID-19. The donor label of this sample is uncertain. CDR3 residues: CASSEGRRPYGYTF. The CDR3 DNA reads as TGTGCCAGCAGTGAGGGGCGACGGCCCTATGGCTACACCTTC.